Reported below is one TCR beta chain. Germline and junction disagree at one end, which may indicate a read error. This entry is derived from a study of OX40 agonist ivuxolimab in advanced cancers. Germline V gene lookup returns CDR1 SGDLS and CDR2 YYNGEE. The CDR3 sequence is 16 residues long. The assay was immunoSEQ multiplex PCR, and TCRdb's table has in-frame clones only and misses some. Of under 75,000 clones in the sample, 87% are singletons; the top ten hold 0.6% to 0.7%. The TCR originated in an adult with an advanced solid tumor such as melanoma, head and neck, liver or kidney cancer. Sequencing used CD4+ or CD8+ T cells sorted from blood, obtained in a trial of the OX40 agonist ivuxolimab. The J gene is TRBJ1-2, the V gene TRBV9; 9 nucleotides match TRBD1. CDR3 sequence: CASSRGTGQGNFGYTF. DNA of the CDR3: TGTGCCAGTTCCCGGGGGACGGGACAGGGTAACTTTGGCTACACCTTC.